Following are 19 T cell receptor beta chains from one sample sequenced in a study of cytomegalovirus exposure and HLA in healthy donors (dated by TCRdb to 2016 to 2017). Libraries were constructed by the immunoSEQ multiplex PCR assay. A mixture of 60 forward primers for TCR Vbeta segments and 13 reverse primers for TCR Jbeta segments was used in the multiplex PCR. TCRdb mirrors the immuneACCESS table, restricted to in-frame sequences. Some clones are absent from its copies; in checked studies, under half trace to an unresolved V gene, and the reason for the others is unknown. Here the sample has approximately 150,000 clones; almost 85% occur a single time. The top ten hold 4.8% of the sample. Sequencing was carried out using PBMCs. These receptors were taken from a girl under 18 in good health and CMV-seropositive.

A few counts support this clone. The chain combines TRBV6-5 with TRBJ1-6; TRBD1 matches at 7 bases. CDR1 is MNHEY and CDR2 is SVGAGI in the germline V gene. The CDR3 loop spans 15 amino acids. With V trimmed by 3 bases and J by 10 bases, 9 bases remained unmatched. The chain's CDR3 is CASSYLGQAPSPLHF. For the CDR3, the DNA is TGTGCCAGCAGTTATCTCGGACAGGCCCCCTCACCCCTCCACTTT.

The rearrangement links TRBV9 to TRBJ1-1, with 7 bases aligning to TRBD1. J was trimmed by 4 bases and V by 4 bases; bases with no gene match: 7. Germline CDR1 reads SGDLS; CDR2 reads YYNGEE. This CDR3 spans 14 amino acids. The CDR3, as DNA: TGTGCCAGCAGCCCTTTAACAGGGGCCACTGAAGCTTTCTTT. Translating it yields CASSPLTGATEAFF. The whole variable domain, filled in from reference TRBV9 and TRBJ1-1, reads DSGVTQTPKHLITATGQRVTLRCSPRSGDLSVYWYQQSLDQGLQFLIQYYNGEERAKGNILERFSAQQFPDLHSELNLSSLELGDSALYFCASSPLTGATEAFFGQGTRLTVV.

DNA for the CDR3: TGTGCCAGCGGCCGACAGGGAAGCACAGATACGCAGTATTTT. Its protein is CASGRQGSTDTQYF. The genes are TRBV5-4 and TRBJ2-3; TRBD1 aligns across 7 bases. Unmatched junction bases numbered 5, after V lost 7 bases and J lost 0 bases. Germline loops: CDR1 SGHNT, CDR2 YYREEE (reference sequence). This CDR3 is 14 amino acids long.

This clone was seen just once. The chain combines TRBV9 with TRBJ1-2; D gene ambiguous. Germline-derived CDR1 and CDR2 are SGDLS and YYNGEE. This CDR3 comprises 11 residues. The V and J ends lost 3 bases and 4 bases respectively, with 4 bases between them. The CDR3, as DNA: TGTGCCAGCAGCGCCTCCTATGGCTACACCTTC. Translating it yields CASSASYGYTF.

V gene TRBV6-1 combines with J gene TRBJ2-7; 8 bases match TRBD1. This CDR3 spans 15 amino acids. Per the germline V gene, CDR1 is MNHNS and CDR2 is SASEGT. V dropped 3 bases and J dropped 3; count of bases not matched to a gene: 7. The CDR3 here is CASSDGTGAFYEQYF. The CDR3 coding sequence is TGTGCCAGCAGTGACGGGACAGGAGCCTTCTACGAGCAGTACTTC.

The chain has TRBV29-1 and TRBJ2-1; no clear D. Trimming left V 5 bases short and J 2 bases short, with 13 bases between. The CDR3 extends over 14 amino acids. Germline-derived CDR1 and CDR2 are SQVTM and ANQGSEA. CDR3 DNA: TGCAGCGTTCTGGCAGTCCTGACCTACAATGAGCAGTTCTTC. Its protein is CSVLAVLTYNEQFF.

The chain uses TRBV25-1 and TRBJ2-2; D ambiguous. The CDR3 extends over 12 amino acids. Germline V lookup: CDR1 MGHDK, CDR2 SYGVNS. With 6 bases removed from V and 5 bases from J, the gap between germline ends came to 7 bases. The CDR3 sequence: CASSQKTGELFF. CDR3 nucleotides: TGTGCCAGCAGCCAGAAGACCGGGGAGCTGTTTTTT. Complete variable domain (other parts from reference TRBV25-1 and TRBJ2-2): EADIYQTPRYLVIGTGKKITLECSQTMGHDKMYWYQQDPGMELHLIHYSYGVNSTEKGDLSSESTVSRIRTEHFPLTLESARPSHTSQYLCASSQKTGELFFGEGSRLTVL.

The chain has TRBV4-1 and TRBJ2-5, with 8 bases aligning to TRBD2. Germline V gives CDR1 MGHRA, CDR2 YSYEKL. V trimming: 1 base; J trimming: 3 bases; junction bases outside the gene matches: 16. The CDR3 runs 19 residues. CDR3 in amino acids: CASSQVTSGGREGEETQYF. CDR3 coding DNA: TGCGCCAGCAGCCAAGTTACTAGCGGAGGACGTGAAGGCGAAGAGACCCAGTACTTC.

The chain carries TRBV18 and TRBJ2-1, with 12 bases aligning to TRBD2. The CDR3 loop spans 19 amino acids. Germline assignment: CDR1 KGHSH and CDR2 LQKENI. V lost 3 bases to trimming and J lost 0 bases; unmatched junction nucleotides: 9. The CDR3 sequence is CASSPILAGGPSSYNEQFF. The CDR3 nucleotides are TGTGCCAGCTCACCCATACTAGCGGGGGGCCCGAGCTCCTACAATGAGCAGTTCTTC.

The V call is TRBV7-9, the J call TRBJ2-7; TRBD2 aligns across 7 bases. The CDR3 is made up of 14 amino acids. V trimming: 5 bases; J trimming: 0 bases; junction bases outside the gene matches: 4. The V gene's germline CDR1 is SEHNR and CDR2 FQNEAQ (reference sequence). CDR3 DNA: TGTGCCAGCAGCCGCGGGGGTAGCTCCTACGAGCAGTACTTC. The encoded protein is CASSRGGSSYEQYF.

The rearrangement links TRBV30 to TRBJ1-3; perhaps TRBD1 as D (5 bases). This CDR3 contains 15 residues. V was pared by 3 bases and J by 4 bases, with 16 bases between. Germline V gene sequence: CDR1 GTSNPN, CDR2 SVGIG (reference sequence). The CDR3 coding sequence is TGTGCCTGGAGGCTCTCACCAGGGCCAGGAAACACCATATATTTT. Translation gives CAWRLSPGPGNTIYF.

Only a few counts were recorded for this clone. The chain couples TRBV19 to TRBJ1-1, with D tentatively TRBD1 (5 bases). Trimming removed 6 bases at V and 2 bases at J, with 19 bases between. The CDR3 consists of 16 residues. Germline V gene sequence: CDR1 LNHDA, CDR2 SQIVND (reference sequence). This chain's CDR3 is CASRRGKFNVNTEAFF. CDR3 coding DNA: TGTGCCAGTAGACGGGGGAAGTTTAATGTTAACACTGAAGCTTTCTTT. Complete variable domain (other parts from reference TRBV19 and TRBJ1-1): DGGITQSPKYLFRKEGQNVTLSCEQNLNHDAMYWYRQDPGQGLRLIYYSQIVNDFQKGDIAEGYSVSREKKESFPLTVTSAQKNPTAFYLCASRRGKFNVNTEAFFGQGTRLTVV.

This chain connects TRBV27 to TRBJ1-2, with D tentatively TRBD1 (6 bases). This CDR3 is built from 12 residues. Germline V gives CDR1 MNHEY, CDR2 SMNVEV (reference sequence). With 8 bases removed from V and 8 bases from J, the gap between germline ends came to 15 bases. The CDR3: CASFLTGWGYTF. The DNA for the CDR3 is TGTGCCAGCTTTTTGACAGGTTGGGGCTACACCTTC.

The J gene is TRBJ2-2, the V gene TRBV9; D may be TRBD1 (6 bases). The CDR3 sequence is 16 residues long. Trimming left V 0 bases short and J 0 bases short, with 9 bases between. CDR1 is SGDLS, CDR2 YYNGEE, per germline. CDR3 sequence (DNA): TGTGCCAGCAGCGTAGAGGGGGAGACGAACACCGGGGAGCTGTTTTTT. It translates to CASSVEGETNTGELFF.

The chain uses TRBV2 and TRBJ1-2; 8 bases are shared with TRBD1. The CDR3 is made up of 15 amino acids. CDR1 is SNHLY and CDR2 is FYNNEI in the germline V gene. V shed 3 bases, J shed 4 bases, and the junction held 7 bases outside the gene matches. CDR3 nucleotide sequence: TGTGCCAGCAGTGAGGCTTCAGGGGGCCCCTATGGCTACACCTTC. Translation gives CASSEASGGPYGYTF.

The table lists this clone with a count of one. V is TRBV16 and J is TRBJ2-1; D is perhaps TRBD2 (6 bases). The ends were cut back, 4 bases at V and 3 bases at J, with 10 bases in the middle. CDR1 and CDR2 from the germline V gene are KGHSY and FQNENV. CDR3 length: 14 residues. The CDR3 region is CASSRGVNYNEQFF. The CDR3 DNA sequence: TGTGCCAGCAGCCGGGGGGTTAACTACAATGAGCAGTTCTTC.

The chain employs TRBV18 and TRBJ2-7; 11 bases line up with TRBD1. Germline values: CDR1 KGHSH, CDR2 LQKENI. The CDR3 sequence is 15 residues long. V lost 2 bases, J lost 3 bases, and 3 bases stayed unmatched. CDR3 residues: CASSPEGQGVYEQYF. In nucleotides, the CDR3 is TGTGCCAGCTCACCAGAGGGACAGGGGGTCTACGAGCAGTACTTC.

This chain links TRBV7-9 with TRBJ2-2; maybe TRBD2 (5 bases). CDR3 length equals 14 residues. The germline CDR1 and CDR2 sequences are SEHNR and FQNEAQ (reference sequence). V was cut by 5 bases and J by 6 bases, with 13 bases left in between. The CDR3 loop reads CASSETRSAGELFF. The CDR3 nucleotides read TGTGCCAGCAGCGAAACTAGGAGCGCCGGGGAGCTGTTTTTT. Complete variable domain (other parts from reference TRBV7-9 and TRBJ2-2): DTGVSQNPRHKITKRGQNVTFRCDPISEHNRLYWYRQTLGQGPEFLTYFQNEAQLEKSRLLSDRFSAERPKGSFSTLEIQRTEQGDSAMYLCASSETRSAGELFFGEGSRLTVL.

The rearrangement joins TRBV10-3 to TRBJ1-2; 10 bases fit TRBD1. This CDR3 has 16 amino acids. Germline V lookup: CDR1 ENHRY, CDR2 SYGVKD. Trimming took 3 bases from V and 4 from J; bases not matched to a gene: 8. CDR3 nucleotide sequence: TGTGCCATCAGTGACCGGGACAGGGGAAGTCCCTATGGCTACACCTTC. Translated, it gives CAISDRDRGSPYGYTF.